This TCR beta chain is drawn from a study of CXCR3-negative and CXCR3-positive naive CD8 T cells. Study findings and constraints: For CXCR3-positive naive cells, TRB CDR3s were more hydrophobic than those of CXCR3-negative naive cells. Similar TRBV-TRBJ usage characterized naive CXCR3-negative and CXCR3-positive cells; memory cells differed.

As to this clonotype: As yet, its antigen is unknown.

Naive CD8+ T cells were CD45RO-CCR7+CD27+CD95-. The authors made the TRB cDNA libraries by 5' RACE using UMI labels. TCRdb reprocessed the 5' RACE reads and keeps a single row for each CDR3 protein, giving no DNA. With around 63,000 distinct CDR3 sequences in the sample, the ten largest clones hold around 5%. Germline CDR1 and CDR2: SQVTM and ANQGSEA. This CDR3 is 12 amino acids long. The TCR originated in a human donor in good health. Some clones in this sample may be carry-over from other donors' samples. The sample taken for sequencing was naive CXCR3+ CD8+ T cells from blood. Described subset: CD45RO-CCR7+CD27+CD95- naive CD8+ T cells expressing CXCR3 (TNR3+). The chain uses TRBV29-1 and TRBJ2-2. The CDR3 protein is CTVWLNTGELFF.